This TCR beta chain was captured in a study of control samples from healthy donors and cancer patients. There are 18 residues in the CDR3. The V and J ends lost 0 bases and 2 bases, in that order; junction bases with no gene match: 10. Per germline, CDR1 SGDLS and CDR2 YYNGEE. Assay: immunoSEQ multiplex PCR; the TCRdb copy retains only in-frame clones and omits some. The data hold approximately 30,000 clones, with approximately 94% observed a single time. This TCR was sampled from a man aged 55 to 70 in good health. J is TRBJ1-3 and V is TRBV9; 8 bases fit TRBD1. Input material: blood. The DNA of the CDR3 is TGTGCCAGCAGCGTAGAAGTGTCAGGGGGCCTGGCTGGAAACACCATATATTTT. It translates to CASSVEVSGGLAGNTIYF.